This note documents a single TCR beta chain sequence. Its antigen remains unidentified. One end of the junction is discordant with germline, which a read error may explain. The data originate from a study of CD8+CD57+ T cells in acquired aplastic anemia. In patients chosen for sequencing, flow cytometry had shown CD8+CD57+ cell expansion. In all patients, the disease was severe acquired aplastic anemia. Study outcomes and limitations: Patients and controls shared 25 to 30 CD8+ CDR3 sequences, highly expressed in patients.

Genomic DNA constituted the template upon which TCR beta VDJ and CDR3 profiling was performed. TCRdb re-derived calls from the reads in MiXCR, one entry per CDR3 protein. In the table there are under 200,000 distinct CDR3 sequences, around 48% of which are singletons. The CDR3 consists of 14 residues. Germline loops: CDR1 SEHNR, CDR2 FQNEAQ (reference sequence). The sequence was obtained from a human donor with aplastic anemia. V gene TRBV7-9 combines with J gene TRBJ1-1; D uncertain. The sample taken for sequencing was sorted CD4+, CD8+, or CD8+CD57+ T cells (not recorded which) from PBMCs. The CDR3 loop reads CASSLRAANTEASF. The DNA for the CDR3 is TGTGCCAGCAGCTTAAGAGCAGCGAACACTGAAGCCTCCTTT.